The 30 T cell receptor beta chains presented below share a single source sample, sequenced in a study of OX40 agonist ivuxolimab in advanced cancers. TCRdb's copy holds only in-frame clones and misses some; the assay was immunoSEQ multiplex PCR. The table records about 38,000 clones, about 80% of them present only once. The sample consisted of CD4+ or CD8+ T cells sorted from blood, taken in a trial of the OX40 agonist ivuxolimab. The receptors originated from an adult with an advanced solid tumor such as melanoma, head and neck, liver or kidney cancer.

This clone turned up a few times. The CDR3 reads CASSLIEGESEKLFF. The CDR3 DNA follows: TGTGCCAGCAGCTTGATTGAGGGGGAGAGTGAAAAACTGTTTTTT. The chain has TRBV5-5 and TRBJ1-4, with D maybe TRBD1 (6 bases). The V and J ends lost 1 base and 7 bases respectively, with 14 bases between them. Germline assignment: CDR1 SGHKS and CDR2 YYEKEE (reference sequence). This CDR3 has 15 residues.

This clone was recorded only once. CDR3 nucleotide sequence: TGTGCCAGCAGCTTGGGGGGTAGGAACATTCAGTACTTC. Encoded protein: CASSLGGRNIQYF. The genes are TRBV5-8 and TRBJ2-4; unclear D gene. V lost 0 bases to trimming and J lost 7 bases, with 8 bases between them. The length of the CDR3 is 13 residues. Germline values: CDR1 SGHTS, CDR2 YDEGEE.

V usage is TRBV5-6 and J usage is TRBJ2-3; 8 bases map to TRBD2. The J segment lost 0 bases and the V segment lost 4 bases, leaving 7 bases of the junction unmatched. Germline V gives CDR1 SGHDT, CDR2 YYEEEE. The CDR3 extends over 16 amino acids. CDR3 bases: TGTGCCAGCAGCACCCGGACGGGAGGGAGCACAGATACGCAGTATTTT. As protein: CASSTRTGGSTDTQYF.

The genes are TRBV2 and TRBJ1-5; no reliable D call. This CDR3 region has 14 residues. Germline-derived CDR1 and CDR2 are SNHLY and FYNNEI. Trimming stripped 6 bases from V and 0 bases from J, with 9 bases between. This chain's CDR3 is CASRTGLSNQPQHF. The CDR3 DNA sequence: TGTGCCAGCAGAACCGGGCTTAGCAATCAGCCCCAGCATTTT.

The CDR3 spells CASSVQGVGYGYTF. The CDR3, as DNA: TGTGCCAGCAGTGTCCAGGGTGTCGGCTATGGCTACACCTTC. V and J are TRBV6-1 and TRBJ1-2, with D perhaps matching TRBD1 (5 bases). Germline V gene lookup returns CDR1 MNHNS and CDR2 SASEGT. The CDR3 loop spans 14 amino acids. V gave up 4 bases and J gave up 4 bases, with 13 bases separating them.

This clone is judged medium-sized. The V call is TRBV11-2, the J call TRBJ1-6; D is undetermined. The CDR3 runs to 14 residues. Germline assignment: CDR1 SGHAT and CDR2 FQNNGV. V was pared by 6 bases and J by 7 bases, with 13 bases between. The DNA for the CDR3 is TGTGCCAGCAGTAGGGCAACTTCCAATTCACCCCTCCACTTT. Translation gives CASSRATSNSPLHF.

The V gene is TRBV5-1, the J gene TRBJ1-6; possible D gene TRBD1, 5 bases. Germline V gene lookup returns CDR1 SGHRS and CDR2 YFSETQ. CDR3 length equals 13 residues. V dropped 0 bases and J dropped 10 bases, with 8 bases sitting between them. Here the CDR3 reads CASSLVWGSPLHF. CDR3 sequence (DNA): TGCGCCAGCAGCTTGGTGTGGGGCTCACCCCTCCACTTT.

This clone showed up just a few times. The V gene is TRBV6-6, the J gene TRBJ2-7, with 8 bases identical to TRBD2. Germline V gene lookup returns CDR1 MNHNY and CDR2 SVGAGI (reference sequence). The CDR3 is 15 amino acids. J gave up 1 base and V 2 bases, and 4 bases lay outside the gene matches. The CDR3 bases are TGTGCCAGCAGTTACGCGGGAGGAGGTTCCTACGAGCAGTACTTC. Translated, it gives CASSYAGGGSYEQYF.

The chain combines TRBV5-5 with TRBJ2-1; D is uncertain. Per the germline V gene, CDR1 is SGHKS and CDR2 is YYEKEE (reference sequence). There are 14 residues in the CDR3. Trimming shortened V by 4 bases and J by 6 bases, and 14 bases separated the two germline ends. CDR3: CASSLIPDGNEQFF. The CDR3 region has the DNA TGTGCCAGCAGCCTCATTCCGGACGGCAATGAGCAGTTCTTC.

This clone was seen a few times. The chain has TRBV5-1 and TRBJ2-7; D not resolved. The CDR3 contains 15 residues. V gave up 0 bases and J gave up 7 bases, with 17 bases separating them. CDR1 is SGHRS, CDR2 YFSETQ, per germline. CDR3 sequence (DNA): TGCGCCAGCAGCTTGGAGGCAGTGCCTATGGGGGAGCAGTACTTC. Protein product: CASSLEAVPMGEQYF.

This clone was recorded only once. The CDR3 region has the DNA TGTGCCAGCAGTGATGGGACAGGGGTTGGCGAGCAGTACTTC. Translation gives CASSDGTGVGEQYF. The chain uses TRBV2 and TRBJ2-5; TRBD1 agrees at 10 bases. The J call is in doubt because the DNA end fits TRBJ2-7 better. This CDR3 contains 14 residues. Germline CDR1 SNHLY, CDR2 FYNNEI.

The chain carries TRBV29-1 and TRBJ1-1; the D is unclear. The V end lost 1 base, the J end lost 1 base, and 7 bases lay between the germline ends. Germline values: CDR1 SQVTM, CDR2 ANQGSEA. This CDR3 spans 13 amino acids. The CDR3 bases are TGCAGCGTTGAAGCCGCCAGGAACACTGAAGCTTTCTTT. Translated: CSVEAARNTEAFF.

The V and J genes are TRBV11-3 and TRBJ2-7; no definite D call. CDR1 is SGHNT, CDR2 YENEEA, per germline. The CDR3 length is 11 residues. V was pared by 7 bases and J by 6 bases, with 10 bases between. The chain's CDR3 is CASTFMSEQYF. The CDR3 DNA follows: TGTGCCAGCACCTTTATGAGCGAGCAGTACTTC.

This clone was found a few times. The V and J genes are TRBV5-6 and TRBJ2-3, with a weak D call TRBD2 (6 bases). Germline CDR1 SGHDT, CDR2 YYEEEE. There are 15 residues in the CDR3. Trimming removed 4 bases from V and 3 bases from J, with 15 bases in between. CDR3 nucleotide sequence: TGTGCCAGCAGCCTGGCGGGACCTCTAACAGATACGCAGTATTTT. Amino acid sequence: CASSLAGPLTDTQYF.

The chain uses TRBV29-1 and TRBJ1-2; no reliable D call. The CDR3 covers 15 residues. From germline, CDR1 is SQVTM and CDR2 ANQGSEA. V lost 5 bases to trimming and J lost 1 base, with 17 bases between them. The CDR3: CSVMSGEALNYGYTF. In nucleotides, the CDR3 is TGCAGCGTTATGTCCGGTGAAGCCCTTAACTATGGCTACACCTTC.

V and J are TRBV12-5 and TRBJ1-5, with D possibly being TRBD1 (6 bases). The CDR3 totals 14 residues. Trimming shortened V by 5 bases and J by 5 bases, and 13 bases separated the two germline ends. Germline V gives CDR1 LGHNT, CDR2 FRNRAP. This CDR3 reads CASGVGDIYQPQHF. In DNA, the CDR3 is TGTGCTAGTGGTGTTGGGGACATTTATCAGCCCCAGCATTTT.

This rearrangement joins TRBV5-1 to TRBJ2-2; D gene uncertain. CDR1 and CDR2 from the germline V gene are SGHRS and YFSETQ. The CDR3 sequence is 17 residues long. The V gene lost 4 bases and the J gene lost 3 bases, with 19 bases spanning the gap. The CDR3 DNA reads TGCGCCAGCAGCCCATCACGGAATCTATATGACACCGGGGAGCTGTTTTTT. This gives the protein CASSPSRNLYDTGELFF.

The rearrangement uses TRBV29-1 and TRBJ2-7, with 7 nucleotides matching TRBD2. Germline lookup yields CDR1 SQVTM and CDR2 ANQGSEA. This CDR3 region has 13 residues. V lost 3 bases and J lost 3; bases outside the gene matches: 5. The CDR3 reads CSVDGERGYEQYF. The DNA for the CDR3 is TGCAGCGTTGATGGGGAGCGGGGCTACGAGCAGTACTTC.

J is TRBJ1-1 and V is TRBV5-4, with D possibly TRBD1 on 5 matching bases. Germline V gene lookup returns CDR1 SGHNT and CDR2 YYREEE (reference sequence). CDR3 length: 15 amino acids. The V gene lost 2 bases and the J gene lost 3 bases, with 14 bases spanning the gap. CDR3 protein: CASSFRAFTDTEAFF. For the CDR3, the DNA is TGTGCCAGCAGCTTCAGGGCATTTACGGACACTGAAGCTTTCTTT. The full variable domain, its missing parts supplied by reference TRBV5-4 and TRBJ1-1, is ETGVTQSPTHLIKTRGQQVTLRCSSQSGHNTVSWYQQALGQGPQFIFQYYREEENGRGNFPPRFSGLQFPNYSSELNVNALELDDSALYLCASSFRAFTDTEAFFGQGTRLTVV.

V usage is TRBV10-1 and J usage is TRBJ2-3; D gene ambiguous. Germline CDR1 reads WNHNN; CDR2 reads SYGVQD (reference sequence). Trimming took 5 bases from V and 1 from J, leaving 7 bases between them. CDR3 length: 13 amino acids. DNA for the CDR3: TGCGCCAGCAGTCCCCCCGGCACAGATACGCAGTATTTT. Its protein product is CASSPPGTDTQYF.

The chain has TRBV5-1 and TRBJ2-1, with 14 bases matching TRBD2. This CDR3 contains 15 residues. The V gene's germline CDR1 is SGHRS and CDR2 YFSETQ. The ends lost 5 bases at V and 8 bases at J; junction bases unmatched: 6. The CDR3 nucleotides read TGCGCCAGCAGACCGGGACTAGCGGGAGTAGATGAGCAGTTCTTC. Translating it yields CASRPGLAGVDEQFF.

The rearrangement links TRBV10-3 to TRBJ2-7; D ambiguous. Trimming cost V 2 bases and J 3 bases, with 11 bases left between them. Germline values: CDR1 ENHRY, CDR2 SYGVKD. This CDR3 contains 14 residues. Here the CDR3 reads CAISEVMKDYEQYF. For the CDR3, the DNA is TGTGCCATCAGTGAGGTAATGAAGGACTACGAGCAGTACTTC.

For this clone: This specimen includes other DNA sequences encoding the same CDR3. The DNA for the CDR3 is TGTGCCAGCAGCTCGGGACAGGGCTATGGCTACACCTTC. Translating gives CASSSGQGYGYTF. The gene calls are TRBV7-2 and TRBJ1-2; 9 bases map to TRBD1. CDR1 SGHTA and CDR2 FQGNSA come from the germline V gene. J lost 4 bases, V lost 4 bases, and 1 base had no gene match. The CDR3 extends over 13 amino acids.

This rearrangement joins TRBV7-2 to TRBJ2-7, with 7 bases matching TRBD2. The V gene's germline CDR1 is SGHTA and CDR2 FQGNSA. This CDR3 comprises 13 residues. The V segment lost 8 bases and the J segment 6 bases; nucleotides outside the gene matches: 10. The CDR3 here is CASGRETGREQYF. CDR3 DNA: TGTGCCAGCGGGCGGGAGACGGGGCGCGAGCAGTACTTC.

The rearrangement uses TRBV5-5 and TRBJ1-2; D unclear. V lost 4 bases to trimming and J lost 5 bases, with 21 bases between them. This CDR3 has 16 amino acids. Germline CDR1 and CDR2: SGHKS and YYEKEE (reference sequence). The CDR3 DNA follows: TGTGCCAGCAGCCTGACGGGTGGACTCGTACTTTATGGCTACACCTTC. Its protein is CASSLTGGLVLYGYTF.

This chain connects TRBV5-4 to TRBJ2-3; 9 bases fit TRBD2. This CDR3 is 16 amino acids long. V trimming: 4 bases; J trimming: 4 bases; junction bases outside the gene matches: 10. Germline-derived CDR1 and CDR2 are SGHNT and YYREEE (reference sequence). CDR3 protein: CASSPRGGRAPDTQYF. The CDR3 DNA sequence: TGTGCCAGCAGCCCCCGGGGCGGGAGGGCCCCAGATACGCAGTATTTT. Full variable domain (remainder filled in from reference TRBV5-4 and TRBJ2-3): ETGVTQSPTHLIKTRGQQVTLRCSSQSGHNTVSWYQQALGQGPQFIFQYYREEENGRGNFPPRFSGLQFPNYSSELNVNALELDDSALYLCASSPRGGRAPDTQYFGPGTRLTVL.

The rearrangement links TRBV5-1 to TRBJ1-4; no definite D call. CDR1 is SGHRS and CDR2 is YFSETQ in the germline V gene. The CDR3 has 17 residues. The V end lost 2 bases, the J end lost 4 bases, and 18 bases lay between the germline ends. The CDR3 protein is CASSLGHGQLINEKLFF. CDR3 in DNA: TGCGCCAGCAGCTTAGGCCATGGGCAGCTGATTAATGAAAAACTGTTTTTT.

CDR3 loop: CASRIAGGSYNEQFF. CDR3 DNA sequence: TGTGCCAGCAGAATAGCGGGAGGGTCCTACAATGAGCAGTTCTTC. This sequence joins TRBV2 and TRBJ2-1; 11 bases align to TRBD2. V lost 6 bases and J lost 1; bases outside the gene matches: 2. Germline V gives CDR1 SNHLY, CDR2 FYNNEI. The CDR3 contains 15 residues.

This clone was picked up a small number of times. CDR3 loop: CASSTDRANTEAFF. Here the CDR3 DNA reads TGTGCCAGCAGCACAGACAGGGCGAACACTGAAGCTTTCTTT. The chain employs TRBV5-4 and TRBJ1-1, with TRBD1 matching over 7 bases. Per the germline V gene, CDR1 is SGHNT and CDR2 is YYREEE (reference sequence). The trim removed 4 bases at V and 1 base at J, leaving 4 bases unmatched. The CDR3 length is 14 residues. Using reference TRBV5-4 and TRBJ1-1 for the parts outside the CDR3, the full variable domain is ETGVTQSPTHLIKTRGQQVTLRCSSQSGHNTVSWYQQALGQGPQFIFQYYREEENGRGNFPPRFSGLQFPNYSSELNVNALELDDSALYLCASSTDRANTEAFFGQGTRLTVV.

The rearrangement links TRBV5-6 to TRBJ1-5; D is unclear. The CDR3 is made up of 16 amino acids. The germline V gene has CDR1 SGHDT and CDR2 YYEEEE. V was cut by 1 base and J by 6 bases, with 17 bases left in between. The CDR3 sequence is CASSLSLKGVGQPQHF. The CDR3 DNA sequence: TGTGCCAGCAGCTTGTCATTAAAAGGAGTAGGTCAGCCCCAGCATTTT.